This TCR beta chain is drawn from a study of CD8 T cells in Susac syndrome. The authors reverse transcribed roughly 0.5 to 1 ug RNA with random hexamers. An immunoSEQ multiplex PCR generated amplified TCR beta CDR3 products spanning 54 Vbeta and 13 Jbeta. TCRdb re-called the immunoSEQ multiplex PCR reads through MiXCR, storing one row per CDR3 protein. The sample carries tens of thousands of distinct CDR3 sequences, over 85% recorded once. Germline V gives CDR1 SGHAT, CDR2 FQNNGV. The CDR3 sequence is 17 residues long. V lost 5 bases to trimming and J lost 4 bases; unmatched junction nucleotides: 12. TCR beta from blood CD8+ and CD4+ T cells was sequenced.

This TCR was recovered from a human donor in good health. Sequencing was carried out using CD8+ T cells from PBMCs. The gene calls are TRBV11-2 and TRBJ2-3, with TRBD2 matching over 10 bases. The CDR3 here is CASSRGSSGSWADTQYF. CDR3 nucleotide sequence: TGTGCCAGCAGCCGCGGGTCTAGCGGGAGCTGGGCAGATACGCAGTATTTT.